The 3 T cell receptor beta chains presented below share a single source sample, sequenced in a study of T cells in Graves' hyperthyroidism and ophthalmopathy. Amplified TCR beta CDR3 regions came from RNA transcripts. RT-PCR in the first round (using the HTBI primer set) targeted the TCR CDR3. TCRdb itself ran the multiplex PCR reads through MiXCR, one entry per CDR3 protein. The sample consists of about 320,000 distinct CDR3 sequences, roughly 15% of them appearing once. Sequenced input: blood. Receptors originate from a man younger than 45 with Graves' hyperthyroidism.

This clonotype was observed many times. The chain uses TRBV7-8 and TRBJ2-2; 14 nucleotides match TRBD2. The ends lost 4 bases at V and 6 bases at J; junction bases unmatched: 4. The germline V gene has CDR1 SGHVS and CDR2 FQNEAQ. The CDR3 is 16 residues long. In DNA, the CDR3 is TGTGCCAGCAGCTCACGGACTAGCGGGAGGCCCGGGGAGCTGTTTTTT. It specifies CASSSRTSGRPGELFF.

This clonotype showed up many times. The CDR3 sequence is CSARDTRGGGNEQYF. The CDR3 region has the DNA TGCAGTGCTAGAGATACTCGAGGAGGAGGTAACGAGCAGTACTTC. The chain joins TRBV20-1 to TRBJ2-7; D possibly corresponds to TRBD2 (5 bases). The CDR3 runs to 15 residues. V lost 0 bases and J 5 bases, leaving 17 bases between the germline ends. Germline CDR1 reads DFQATT; CDR2 reads SNEGSKA (reference sequence).

This clonotype was recorded only once. A far larger clone lies a single base away; this is likely a read error. The J gene is TRBJ1-2, the V gene TRBV12-3 or TRBV12-4; no clear D gene. This CDR3 region has 11 residues. CDR3 loop: CASSLGYGHTF. The CDR3 DNA is TGTGCCAGCAGTTTAGGCTATGGCCACACCTTC.